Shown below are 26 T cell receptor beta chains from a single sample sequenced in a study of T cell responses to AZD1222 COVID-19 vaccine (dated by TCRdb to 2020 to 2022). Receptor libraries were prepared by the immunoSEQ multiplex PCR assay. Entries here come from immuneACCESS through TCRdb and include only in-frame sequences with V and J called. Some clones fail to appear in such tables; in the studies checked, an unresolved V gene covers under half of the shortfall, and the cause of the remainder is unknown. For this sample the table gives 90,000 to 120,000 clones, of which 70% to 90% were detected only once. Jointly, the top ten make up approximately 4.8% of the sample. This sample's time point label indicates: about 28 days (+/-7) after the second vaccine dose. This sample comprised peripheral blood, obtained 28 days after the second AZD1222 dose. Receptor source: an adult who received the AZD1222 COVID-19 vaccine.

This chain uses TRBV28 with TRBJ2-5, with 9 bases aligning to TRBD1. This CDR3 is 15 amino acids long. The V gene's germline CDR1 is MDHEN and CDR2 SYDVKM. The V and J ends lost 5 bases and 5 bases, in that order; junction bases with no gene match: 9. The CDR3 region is CASSPVDRGTETQYF. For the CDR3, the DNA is TGTGCCAGCAGTCCAGTAGACAGGGGGACGGAGACCCAGTACTTC.

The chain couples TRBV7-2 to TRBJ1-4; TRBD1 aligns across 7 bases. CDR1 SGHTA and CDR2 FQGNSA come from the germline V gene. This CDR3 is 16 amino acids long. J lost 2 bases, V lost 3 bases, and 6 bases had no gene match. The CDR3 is CASSFLTGVTNEKLFF. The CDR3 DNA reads TGTGCCAGCAGCTTTCTAACAGGGGTTACTAATGAAAAACTGTTTTTT.

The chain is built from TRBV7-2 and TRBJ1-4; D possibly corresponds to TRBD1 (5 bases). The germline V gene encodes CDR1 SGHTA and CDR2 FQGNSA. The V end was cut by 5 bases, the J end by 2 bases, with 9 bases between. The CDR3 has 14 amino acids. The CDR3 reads CASSQGGTNEKLFF. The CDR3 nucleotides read TGTGCCAGCAGCCAGGGAGGCACTAATGAAAAACTGTTTTTT.

Here the CDR3 reads CASSLDLGLNQPQHF. DNA for the CDR3: TGTGCCAGCAGCTTGGATTTAGGGCTCAATCAGCCCCAGCATTTT. This rearrangement joins TRBV5-5 to TRBJ1-5, with unresolved D. There are 15 residues in the CDR3. V shed 0 bases and J shed 3 bases, with 10 bases lying between them. Germline CDR1 SGHKS, CDR2 YYEKEE (reference sequence).

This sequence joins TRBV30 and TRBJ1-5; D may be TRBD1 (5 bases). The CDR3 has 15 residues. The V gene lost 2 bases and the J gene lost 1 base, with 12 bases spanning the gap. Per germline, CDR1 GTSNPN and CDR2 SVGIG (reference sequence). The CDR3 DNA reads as TGTGCCTGGAGTACCAGGGTCAACAGCAATCAGCCCCAGCATTTT. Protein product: CAWSTRVNSNQPQHF.

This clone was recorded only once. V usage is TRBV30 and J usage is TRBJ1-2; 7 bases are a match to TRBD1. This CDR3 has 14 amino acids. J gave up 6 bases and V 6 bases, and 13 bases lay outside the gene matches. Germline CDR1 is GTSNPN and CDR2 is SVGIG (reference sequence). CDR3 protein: CACTSGGFMDGYTF. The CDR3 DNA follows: TGTGCCTGTACCTCAGGGGGTTTTATGGATGGCTACACCTTC.

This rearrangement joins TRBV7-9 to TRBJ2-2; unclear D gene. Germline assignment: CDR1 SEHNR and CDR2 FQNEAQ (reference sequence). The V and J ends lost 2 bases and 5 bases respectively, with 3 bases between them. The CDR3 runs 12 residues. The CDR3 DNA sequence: TGTGCCAGCAGCTTAAAAACCGGGGAGCTGTTTTTT. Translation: CASSLKTGELFF.

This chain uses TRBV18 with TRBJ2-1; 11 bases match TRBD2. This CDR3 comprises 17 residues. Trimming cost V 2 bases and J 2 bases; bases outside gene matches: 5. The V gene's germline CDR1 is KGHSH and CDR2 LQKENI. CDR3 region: CASSPASGGLTYNEQFF. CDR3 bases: TGTGCCAGCTCACCAGCTAGCGGGGGGCTTACCTACAATGAGCAGTTCTTC. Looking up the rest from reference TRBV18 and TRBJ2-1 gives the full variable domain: NAGVMQNPRHLVRRRGQEARLRCSPMKGHSHVYWYRQLPEEGLKFMVYLQKENIIDESGMPKERFSAEFPKEGPSILRIQQVVRGDSAAYFCASSPASGGLTYNEQFFGPGTRLTVL.

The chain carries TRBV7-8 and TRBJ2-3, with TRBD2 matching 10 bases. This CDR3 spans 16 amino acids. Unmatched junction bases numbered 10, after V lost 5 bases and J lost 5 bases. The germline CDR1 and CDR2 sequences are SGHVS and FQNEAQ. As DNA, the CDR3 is TGTGCCAGCAGCCCAGGCCAGCGGGGGGGAGGAGATACGCAGTATTTT. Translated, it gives CASSPGQRGGGDTQYF.

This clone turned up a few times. The CDR3 DNA reads as TGTGCCAGCAGCCACCGGGGAGCTGAAGCTTTCTTT. It codes for CASSHRGAEAFF. The chain joins TRBV3-1 (or the pseudogene TRBV3-2) to TRBJ1-1; the D is unclear. Germline V CDR1 and CDR2: LGHDT, YNNKEL (reference sequence). The CDR3 is 12 amino acids. The V end lost 3 bases, the J end lost 6 bases, and 8 bases lay between the germline ends.

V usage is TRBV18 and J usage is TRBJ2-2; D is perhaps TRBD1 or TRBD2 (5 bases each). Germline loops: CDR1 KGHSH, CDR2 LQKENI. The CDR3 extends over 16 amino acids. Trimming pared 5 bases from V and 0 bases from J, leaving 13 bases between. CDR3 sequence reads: CASSSGQGSNTGELFF. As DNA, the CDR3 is TGTGCCAGCTCATCGGGGCAGGGCTCGAACACCGGGGAGCTGTTTTTT.

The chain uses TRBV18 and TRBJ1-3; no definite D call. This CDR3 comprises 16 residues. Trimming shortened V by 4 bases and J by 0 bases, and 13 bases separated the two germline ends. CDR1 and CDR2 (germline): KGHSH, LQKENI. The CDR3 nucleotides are TGTGCCAGCTCACTAGGCGGAGCAAACTCTGGAAACACCATATATTTT. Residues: CASSLGGANSGNTIYF.

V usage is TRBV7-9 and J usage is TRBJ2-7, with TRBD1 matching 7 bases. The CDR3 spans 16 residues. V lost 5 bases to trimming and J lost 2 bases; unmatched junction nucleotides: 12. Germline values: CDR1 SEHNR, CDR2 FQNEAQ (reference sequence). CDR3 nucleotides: TGTGCCAGCAGCCCCACGAGTGAGACAGGGACCTACGAGCAGTACTTC. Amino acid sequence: CASSPTSETGTYEQYF.

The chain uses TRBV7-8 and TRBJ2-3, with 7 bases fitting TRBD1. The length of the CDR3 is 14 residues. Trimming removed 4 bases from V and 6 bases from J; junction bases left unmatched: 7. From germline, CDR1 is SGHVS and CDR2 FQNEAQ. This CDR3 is CASSSPTGADTQYF. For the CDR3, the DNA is TGTGCCAGCAGCTCACCCACAGGGGCCGATACGCAGTATTTT.

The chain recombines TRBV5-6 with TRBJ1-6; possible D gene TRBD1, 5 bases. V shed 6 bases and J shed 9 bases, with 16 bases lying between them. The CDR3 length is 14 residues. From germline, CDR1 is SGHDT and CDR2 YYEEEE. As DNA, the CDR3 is TGTGCCAGCACCTTTTACCTCCAGGGTTCACCCCTCCACTTT. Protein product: CASTFYLQGSPLHF.

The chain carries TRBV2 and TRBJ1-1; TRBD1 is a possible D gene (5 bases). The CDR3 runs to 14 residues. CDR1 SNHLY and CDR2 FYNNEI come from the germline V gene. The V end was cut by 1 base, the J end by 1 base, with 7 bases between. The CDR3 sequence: CASSEDRRNTEAFF. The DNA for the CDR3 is TGTGCCAGCAGTGAAGACAGGAGGAACACTGAAGCTTTCTTT.

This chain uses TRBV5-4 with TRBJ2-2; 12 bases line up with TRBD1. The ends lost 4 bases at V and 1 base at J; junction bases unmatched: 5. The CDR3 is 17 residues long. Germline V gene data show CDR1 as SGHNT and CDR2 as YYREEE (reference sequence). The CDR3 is CASSPGTGGGNTGELFF. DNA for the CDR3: TGTGCCAGCAGCCCCGGGACAGGGGGCGGGAACACCGGGGAGCTGTTTTTT.

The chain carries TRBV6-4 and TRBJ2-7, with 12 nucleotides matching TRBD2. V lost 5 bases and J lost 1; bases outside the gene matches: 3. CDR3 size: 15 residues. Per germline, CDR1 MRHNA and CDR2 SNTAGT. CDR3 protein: CASSRLAGVSYEQYF. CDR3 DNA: TGTGCCAGCAGTAGACTAGCGGGGGTTTCCTACGAGCAGTACTTC.

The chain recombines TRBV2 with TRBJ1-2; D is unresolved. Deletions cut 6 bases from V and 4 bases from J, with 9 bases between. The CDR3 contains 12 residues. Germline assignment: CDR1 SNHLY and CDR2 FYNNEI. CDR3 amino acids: CASSEETYGYTF. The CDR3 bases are TGTGCCAGCAGCGAGGAAACCTATGGCTACACCTTC.

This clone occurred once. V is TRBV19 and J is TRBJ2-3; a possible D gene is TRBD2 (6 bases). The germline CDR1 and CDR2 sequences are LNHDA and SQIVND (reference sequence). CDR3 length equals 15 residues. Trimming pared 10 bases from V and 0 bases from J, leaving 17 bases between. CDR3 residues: CATNGGLSSTDTQYF. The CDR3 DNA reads TGTGCCACGAACGGGGGATTATCTAGCACAGATACGCAGTATTTT.

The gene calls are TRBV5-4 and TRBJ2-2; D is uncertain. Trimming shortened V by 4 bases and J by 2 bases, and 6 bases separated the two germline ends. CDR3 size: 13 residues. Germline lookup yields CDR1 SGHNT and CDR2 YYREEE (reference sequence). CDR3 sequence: CASSPGNTGELFF. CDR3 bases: TGTGCCAGCAGCCCGGGCAACACCGGGGAGCTGTTTTTT. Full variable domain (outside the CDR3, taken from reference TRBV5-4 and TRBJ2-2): ETGVTQSPTHLIKTRGQQVTLRCSSQSGHNTVSWYQQALGQGPQFIFQYYREEENGRGNFPPRFSGLQFPNYSSELNVNALELDDSALYLCASSPGNTGELFFGEGSRLTVL.

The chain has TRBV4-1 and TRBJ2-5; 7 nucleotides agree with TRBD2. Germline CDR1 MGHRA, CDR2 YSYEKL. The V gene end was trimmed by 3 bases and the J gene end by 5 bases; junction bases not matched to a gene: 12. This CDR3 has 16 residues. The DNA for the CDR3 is TGCGCCAGCAGCCACTATAATCGGGACGGGAGGGAGACCCAGTACTTC. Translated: CASSHYNRDGRETQYF.

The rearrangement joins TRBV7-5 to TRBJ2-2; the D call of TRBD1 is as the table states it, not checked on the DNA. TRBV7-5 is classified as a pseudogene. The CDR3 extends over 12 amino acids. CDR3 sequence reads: CVRSQGAGELFF. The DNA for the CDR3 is TGTGTCAGAAGCCAAGGGGCCGGGGAGCTGTTTTTT.

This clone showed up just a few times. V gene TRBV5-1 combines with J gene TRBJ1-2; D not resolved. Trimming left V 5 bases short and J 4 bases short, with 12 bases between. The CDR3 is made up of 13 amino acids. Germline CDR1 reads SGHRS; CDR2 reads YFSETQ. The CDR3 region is CASRFGVGYGYTF. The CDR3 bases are TGCGCCAGCAGATTCGGGGTTGGCTATGGCTACACCTTC. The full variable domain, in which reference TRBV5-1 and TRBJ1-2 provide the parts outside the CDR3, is KAGVTQTPRYLIKTRGQQVTLSCSPISGHRSVSWYQQTPGQGLQFLFEYFSETQRNKGNFPGRFSGRQFSNSRSEMNVSTLELGDSALYLCASRFGVGYGYTFGSGTRLTVV.

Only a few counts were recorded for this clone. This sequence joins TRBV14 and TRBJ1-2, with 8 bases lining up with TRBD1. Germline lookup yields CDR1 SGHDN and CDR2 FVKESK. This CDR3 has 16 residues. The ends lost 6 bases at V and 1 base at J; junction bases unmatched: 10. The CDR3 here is CASSPSGQEINYGYTF. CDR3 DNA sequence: TGTGCCAGCAGTCCTTCGGGACAGGAGATTAACTATGGCTACACCTTC.

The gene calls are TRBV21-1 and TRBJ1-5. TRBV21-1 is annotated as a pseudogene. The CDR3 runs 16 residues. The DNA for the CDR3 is TGTGCCAGCAGGAGCTTGAGGTCAGAGGATAATCAGCCCCAGCATTTT. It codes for CASRSLRSEDNQPQHF.